This T cell receptor beta chain was captured by sequencing in a study of immune cell composition in non-small cell lung cancer. Study at large: Tumours were mainly lung adenocarcinoma or squamous cell carcinoma. Findings and limits, study-wide: Top 10 clone scores and clonality were higher in squamous than adenocarcinoma.

CDR1 and CDR2 (germline): LGHNA, YSLEER. V was clipped by 0 bases and J by 10 bases, with 16 bases between them. The CDR3 runs 15 residues. As to this clone: Its cognate antigen is unknown.

Libraries were prepared by immunoSEQ multiplex PCR; TCRdb keeps only in-frame clonotypes and omits some of them. Among around 10,000 clones, over 55% were seen once, and the ten largest hold over 15%. The source of this sequence is a human donor with non-small cell lung cancer. The sequenced material came from lung tumor tissue. The V gene is TRBV4-3, the J gene TRBJ2-1; D uncertain. The CDR3 region is CASSQDEEVTREQFF. The CDR3 bases are TGCGCCAGCAGCCAAGATGAAGAAGTAACCAGAGAGCAGTTCTTC.